These 13 T cell receptor beta chains originate from one sample sequenced in a study of T-cell reconstitution after alpha-beta-depleted transplantation in children. Library preparation (for TCRbeta) was performed with unique molecular identifiers. MiXCR, run by TCRdb on the PCR reads, gives a single entry per CDR3 protein. The table has fewer than 700,000 distinct CDR3 sequences, more than 20% seen once. The sequencing used PBMCs, mostly from graft donor cells, collected 360 days after TCRalphabeta/CD19-depleted stem cell transplant. The receptor set was obtained from a boy younger than two who had a stem cell transplant for acute myeloid leukemia, so the T cells may come from the graft donor.

This chain uses TRBV18 with TRBJ1-5; TRBD1 might be the D (6 bases). The V and J ends lost 1 base and 5 bases respectively, with 15 bases between them. Germline CDR1 and CDR2: KGHSH and LQKENI. This CDR3 comprises 16 residues. The CDR3 reads CASSPLRTGTHQPQHF. In DNA form, the CDR3 reads TGTGCCAGCTCACCACTAAGAACAGGGACTCATCAGCCCCAGCATTTT.

This clonotype showed up just a few times. V is TRBV5-6 and J is TRBJ2-4, with 11 nucleotides matching TRBD2. CDR1 and CDR2 (germline): SGHDT, YYEEEE. This CDR3 is 16 amino acids long. V lost 4 bases and J lost 6; bases outside the gene matches: 9. In DNA, the CDR3 is TGTGCCAGCAGCGGTGGGACTAGCGGCTGGGGAAACATTCAGTACTTC. Translated: CASSGGTSGWGNIQYF.

This clonotype was detected only a few times. This sequence joins TRBV7-8 and TRBJ2-2; maybe TRBD1 (6 bases). Per the germline V gene, CDR1 is SGHVS and CDR2 is FQNEAQ. The ends were cut back, 5 bases at V and 7 bases at J, with 17 bases in the middle. The CDR3 spans 15 residues. The DNA of the CDR3 is TGTGCCAGCAGCGCAAGGGGGTATCGGAGCGGGGAGCTGTTTTTT. Translation gives CASSARGYRSGELFF.

This clonotype was seen only once. In nucleotides, the CDR3 is TGTGCCAGCAGCTCCCCCGACGGGAACACAGATACGCAGTATTTT. The encoded protein is CASSSPDGNTDTQYF. The rearrangement links TRBV11-2 to TRBJ2-3, with D perhaps TRBD2 (5 bases). Germline CDR1 and CDR2: SGHAT and FQNNGV. V lost 4 bases to trimming and J lost 2 bases, with 13 bases between them. The CDR3 spans 15 residues.

The chain carries TRBV24-1 and TRBJ2-6; perhaps TRBD2 as D (6 bases). The germline V and J ends were trimmed by 6 bases and 5 bases, with 10 bases remaining between them. In germline, CDR1 is KGHDR, CDR2 SFDVKD. The CDR3 loop spans 14 amino acids. The CDR3 reads CATSSRDWANVLTF. Here the CDR3 DNA reads TGTGCCACCAGTTCCAGGGACTGGGCCAACGTCCTGACTTTC.

The V call is TRBV6-5, the J call TRBJ2-1; D uncertain. Looked up from germline, CDR1 is MNHEY and CDR2 is SVGAGI. The CDR3 is 16 residues long. Trimming cost V 2 bases and J 0 bases, with 11 bases left between them. This chain's CDR3 is CASSYGSDASYNEQFF. The CDR3 coding sequence is TGTGCCAGCAGTTACGGGTCGGACGCCTCCTACAATGAGCAGTTCTTC.

This clonotype was detected many times. V and J are TRBV5-6 and TRBJ1-6, with D uncertain. Germline CDR1 is SGHDT and CDR2 is YYEEEE. The CDR3 spans 15 residues. V was pared by 0 bases and J by 10 bases, with 14 bases between. CDR3 sequence reads: CASSLEGSPGSPLHF. As DNA, the CDR3 is TGTGCCAGCAGCTTGGAAGGGAGCCCGGGCTCACCCCTCCACTTT.

This clonotype was counted many times. V is TRBV12-3 or TRBV12-4 and J is TRBJ2-1; the D call may be TRBD1 or TRBD2 (5 bases each). The CDR3 totals 16 residues. The V end was cut by 7 bases, the J end by 3 bases, with 19 bases between. In DNA form, the CDR3 reads TGTGCCAGCAATCGGTCGGGGCGGCCGATCTACAATGAGCAGTTCTTC. Translation gives CASNRSGRPIYNEQFF.

This clonotype was found many times. The gene calls are TRBV29-1 and TRBJ2-1, with TRBD1 matching over 12 bases. Germline values: CDR1 SQVTM, CDR2 ANQGSEA. The CDR3 has 16 amino acids. V dropped 4 bases and J dropped 3; count of bases not matched to a gene: 7. The CDR3 coding sequence is TGCAGCGTTGGGGACAGGGGGCGTTATTACTACAATGAGCAGTTCTTC. Protein product: CSVGDRGRYYYNEQFF.

This clonotype has only a few counts. The chain carries TRBV27 and TRBJ2-7; D is unclear. The V gene's germline CDR1 is MNHEY and CDR2 SMNVEV (reference sequence). With 5 bases removed from V and 3 bases from J, the gap between germline ends came to 14 bases. CDR3 size: 14 residues. CDR3 sequence reads: CASSPGVGIYEQYV. CDR3 in DNA: TGTGCCAGCAGTCCTGGGGTGGGGATCTACGAGCAGTACGTC.

This clonotype has just a few counts. The CDR3 DNA reads TGTGCCAGCAGTAAATTCCTGGGCGTGGACGCCGGGGAGCTGTTTTTT. It is translated as CASSKFLGVDAGELFF. V is TRBV27 and J is TRBJ2-2; D uncertain. This CDR3 is 16 amino acids long. The germline V gene has CDR1 MNHEY and CDR2 SMNVEV (reference sequence). V was clipped by 5 bases and J by 6 bases, with 19 bases between them.

This clonotype has only one observation. The V call is TRBV18, the J call TRBJ1-1, with D perhaps TRBD1 (6 bases). This CDR3 contains 17 residues. Germline V lookup: CDR1 KGHSH, CDR2 LQKENI. V lost 0 bases to trimming and J lost 1 base, with 15 bases between them. CDR3 in amino acids: CASSPPPRGGRNTEAFF. The CDR3 nucleotides are TGTGCCAGCTCACCACCCCCCCGAGGGGGGAGGAACACTGAAGCTTTCTTT.

The chain joins TRBV7-2 to TRBJ2-7; D unclear. CDR1 is SGHTA, CDR2 FQGNSA, per germline. This CDR3 comprises 15 residues. The V end lost 3 bases, the J end lost 3 bases, and 15 bases lay between the germline ends. CDR3 DNA: TGTGCCAGCAGCTTGGATCGAGGTAGATACTACGAGCAGTACTTC. Amino acid sequence: CASSLDRGRYYEQYF.